The rows below give T cell receptor beta chains drawn from one sample of a study of shared clonotypes between healthy human individuals. Data came from immunoSEQ multiplex PCR; TCRdb stores just in-frame clones and leaves some out. The data hold 1,400,000 or so clones, with about 98.5% observed a single time. What was sequenced was naive CD4+ T cells sorted from blood. Every receptor here comes from a young man in good health. Both conserved end residues are part of each CDR3. The D gene is left open where the match is weak. Where a row states a size, it is once, few, many or the class of an expanded clone; other rows omit it.

j_gene | abundance | d_gene | v_gene | CDR3nt | CDR3aa
TRBJ2-1 | NA | TRBD2 | TRBV27 | TGTGCCAGCAGTTTAGGGACTAGCGTCTACAATGAGCAGTTCTTC | CASSLGTSVYNEQFF
TRBJ2-7 | NA | TRBD1 | TRBV5-1 | TGCGCCAGCAGATACAGGGGCGACTCCTACGAGCAGTACTTC | CASRYRGDSYEQYF
TRBJ2-7 | NA | NA | TRBV6-6 | TGTGCCAGCAGTTACTACTACTCCTACGAGCAGTACTTC | CASSYYYSYEQYF
TRBJ1-2 | NA | NA | TRBV6-5 | TGTGCCAGCAGTTCGGGCTTACCCGGTGGCTACACCTTC | CASSSGLPGGYTF
TRBJ2-7 | NA | NA | TRBV7-7 | TGTGCTAGCAGCTTAGGGGCTTCCTACGAGCAGTACTTC | CASSLGASYEQYF
TRBJ2-7 | NA | TRBD2 | TRBV11-2 | TGTGCCAGCAGCTCGGGGGTAGCGGGAGGATACGAGCAGTACTTC | CASSSGVAGGYEQYF
TRBJ1-2 | NA | NA | TRBV29-1 | TGCAGCGTTGAAGGCCAGGGCGCCTATGGCTACACCTTC | CSVEGQGAYGYTF
TRBJ2-5 | NA | NA | TRBV7-9 | TGTGCCAGCAGCCCGTACGACCAAGAGACCCAGTACTTC | CASSPYDQETQYF
TRBJ1-5 | NA | NA | TRBV2 | TGTGCCAGCAGTGAATCCAGGGGCAATCAGCCCCAGCATTTT | CASSESRGNQPQHF
TRBJ2-7 | NA | NA | TRBV5-1 | TGCGCCAGCAGCTTGGTTCAGGGTCCCCCTTACGAGCAGTACTTC | CASSLVQGPPYEQYF
TRBJ1-4 | NA | NA | TRBV9 | TGTGCCAGCAGCGTAGGGGGAGGGGTCGCGGACGAAAAACTGTTTTTT | CASSVGGGVADEKLFF
TRBJ2-7 | NA | NA | TRBV6-4 | TGTGCCAGCAGTGACTCTCGCGGCGAGCAGTACTTC | CASSDSRGEQYF
TRBJ2-1 | NA | TRBD2 | TRBV27 | TGTGCCAGCAGCCCATATAGCGGGAGTGGTTGGTTCTTC | CASSPYSGSGWFF
TRBJ2-6 | NA | TRBD1 | TRBV5-1 | TGCGCCAGCAACCCAGGAGGGACAGGGATCGGTGGGGCCAACGTCCTGACTTTC | CASNPGGTGIGGANVLTF
TRBJ2-7 | NA | TRBD2 | TRBV15 | TGTGCCACCAGCAGTGTGAGCGGGAGGCCATCCTACGAGCAGTACTTC | CATSSVSGRPSYEQYF
TRBJ2-1 | NA | TRBD1 | TRBV30 | TGTGCCTGGATGCAGGGGGTAACCTACAATGAGCAGTTCTTC | CAWMQGVTYNEQFF
TRBJ2-3 | NA | TRBD2 | TRBV9 | TGTGCCAGCAGCGTAGGTTCCGGGACTAGCGGCTTACCTAGCACAGATACGCAGTATTTT | CASSVGSGTSGLPSTDTQYF
TRBJ2-7 | NA | NA | TRBV7-9 | TGTGCCAGCAGCCGACGTGGGGTGCGGGACGAGCAGTACTTC | CASSRRGVRDEQYF
TRBJ1-1 | NA | NA | TRBV5-1 | TGCGCCAGCAAGGTATTCGGGGATCGGTGGAACACTGAAGCTTTCTTT | CASKVFGDRWNTEAFF
TRBJ1-4 | NA | NA | TRBV2 | TGTGCCAGCAGGACAGATAATGAAAAACTGTTTTTT | CASRTDNEKLFF
TRBJ2-3 | NA | TRBD2 | TRBV2 | TGTGCCAGCCGCGAACTTCTAGCGGGAGGCTCTACGCAGTATTTT | CASRELLAGGSTQYF
TRBJ2-3 | NA | TRBD2 | TRBV7-6 | TGTGCCAGCAGCCCCCGAGCGGGAGCGGTCCCAGATACGCAGTATTTT | CASSPRAGAVPDTQYF
TRBJ2-7 | NA | NA | TRBV29-1 | TGCAGCGTTGGGGCAGGCGGCCTCTACGAGCAGTACTTC | CSVGAGGLYEQYF
TRBJ2-1 | NA | NA | TRBV5-8 | TGTGCCAGCAGCTCGGGTTGGGGCAGACACAATGAGCAGTTCTTC | CASSSGWGRHNEQFF
TRBJ1-1 | NA | NA | TRBV2 | TGTGCCAGCAGTGAAGGGAGGGGCTTTACTGAAGCTTTCTTT | CASSEGRGFTEAFF
TRBJ2-7 | NA | NA | TRBV7-8 | TGTGCCAGCAGCTTAGCATCGGCAGGGATATCCTACGAGCAGTACTTC | CASSLASAGISYEQYF
TRBJ1-4 | NA | TRBD1 | TRBV7-9 | TGTGCCAGCAGCGAGGACAGGGGAGGTGAAAAACTGTTTTTT | CASSEDRGGEKLFF
TRBJ2-3 | NA | TRBD2 | TRBV29-1 | TGCAGCGTTGGTCTAGCGGATAGCACAGATACGCAGTATTTT | CSVGLADSTDTQYF
TRBJ2-2 | once | NA | TRBV25-1 | TGTGCCAGCAGTGAATATGTCACCGGGGAGCTGTTTTTT | CASSEYVTGELFF